The present T cell receptor beta chain was sequenced within a study of T cells after yellow fever vaccination. General observations from the study: It was a small share of clonotypes that appeared in both CD4 and CD8 compartments. Abundant contaminating clonotypes from the bulk population could appear in FACS-sorted repertoires. Subsequent booster samples again held most clones from primary vaccination (96% CD4, about 90% CD8).

The CDR3 sequence is 14 residues long. With V trimmed by 4 bases and J by 5 bases, 8 bases remained unmatched. The germline CDR1 and CDR2 sequences are SGHRS and YFSETQ. Ten or more counts support this clonotype. As yet, its antigen is unknown. In TCRdb, the 5' RACE reads were re-called with MiXCR into one record per CDR3 protein. The sample gives hundreds of thousands of distinct CDR3 sequences, around 4% of which show up once; around 24% is in the top ten. The sequences come from PBMCs, collected on the day of the yellow fever booster vaccination. The chain uses TRBV5-1 and TRBJ2-5; 7 nucleotides align to TRBD1. The clonotype comes from a man in his late teens or twenties who received the YFV17D yellow fever vaccine. The CDR3: CASSILGGRETQYF. Here the CDR3 DNA reads TGCGCCAGCAGCATTCTAGGGGGCAGGGAGACCCAGTACTTC.